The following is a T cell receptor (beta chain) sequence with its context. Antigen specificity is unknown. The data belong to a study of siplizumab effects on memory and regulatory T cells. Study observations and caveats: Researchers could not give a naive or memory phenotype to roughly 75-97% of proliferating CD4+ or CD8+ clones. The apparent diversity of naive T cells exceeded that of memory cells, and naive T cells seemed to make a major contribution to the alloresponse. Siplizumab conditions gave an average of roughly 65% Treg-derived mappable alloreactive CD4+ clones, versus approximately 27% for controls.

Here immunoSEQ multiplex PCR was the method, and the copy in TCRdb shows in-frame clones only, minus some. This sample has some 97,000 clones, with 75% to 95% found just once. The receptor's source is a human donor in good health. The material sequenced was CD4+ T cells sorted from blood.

The CDR3 coding sequence is TGTGCCAGCAGCAATCAGAGGAACACCGGGGAGCTGTTTTTT. This encodes CASSNQRNTGELFF. The J gene is TRBJ2-2, the V gene TRBV6-1; D call uncertain. This CDR3 has 14 amino acids. The germline V gene encodes CDR1 MNHNS and CDR2 SASEGT. V was pared by 6 bases and J by 1 base, with 9 bases between.